This entry is about one T cell receptor (beta chain). Antigen: not known. This sample is drawn from a study of CXCR3-negative and CXCR3-positive naive CD8 T cells. Study summary: Each library gave roughly 1.5 +/- 0.3 million of approximately 150 million TRB reads.

All TRB cDNA libraries came from 5' RACE performed with UMI labels. TCRdb reprocessed the 5' RACE reads and keeps a single row for each CDR3 protein, giving no DNA. The sample data list about 41,000 distinct CDR3 sequences. Study-wide points: Similar TRBV-TRBJ usage characterized naive CXCR3-negative and CXCR3-positive cells; memory cells differed. In cryopreserved cells, CXCR3 expression partially decreased, and fresh PBMCs were used in most assays.

Using triplicate sorts, roughly 300,000 cells were collected each time from every CD8+ T cell subset. The germline V gene encodes CDR1 SGHVS and CDR2 FNYEAQ. CDR3 length: 16 amino acids. The TCR originated in a human donor in good health. Some clones in this sample may be carry-over from other donors' samples. Sequencing was performed on memory CD8+ T cells from blood. This chain joins TRBV7-6 and TRBJ2-7; TCRdb indicates TRBD2, and absent DNA this call remains unverified. CDR3 sequence reads: CASSLSGALVTYEQYF.